This T cell receptor (beta chain) was obtained from a study of T cells in Graves' hyperthyroidism and ophthalmopathy. After removal of 5 bases from V and 3 bases from J, the junction contained 6 bases not matched to a gene. The germline V gene encodes CDR1 SEHNR and CDR2 FQNEAQ (reference sequence). The CDR3 has 14 residues. Ten or more counts support this clonotype. The antigen remains undetermined. Whole-study findings and limits: Prediction of ophthalmopathy progression came a median approximately 6.6 months pre-onset.

Ophthalmopathy patients had Clinical Activity Score at least 3, NOSPECS grade at least 4, duration under 3 months. Uncontrolled infection, other autoimmune disease, pregnancy or lactation barred patients from enrollment. Orbital computed tomography, thyroid ultrasound, serum thyroxine and TRAb, and clinical symptoms together informed the diagnoses. Amplified TCR beta CDR3 regions came from RNA transcripts. The HTBI primer set was used in a first-round RT-PCR of the TCR CDR3. Each CDR3 protein is one row after TCRdb ran MiXCR on the multiplex PCR reads. The sample yields 500,000 to 750,000 distinct CDR3 sequences, 12% to 15% seen once.

What was sequenced was blood. The chain uses TRBV7-9 and TRBJ2-7, with TRBD1 identical over 8 bases. This receptor was obtained from a woman aged 18-35 years with Graves' ophthalmopathy. CDR3 coding DNA: TGTGCCAGCAGCATAGACAGGGGAAACTACGAGCAGTACTTC. As protein: CASSIDRGNYEQYF.